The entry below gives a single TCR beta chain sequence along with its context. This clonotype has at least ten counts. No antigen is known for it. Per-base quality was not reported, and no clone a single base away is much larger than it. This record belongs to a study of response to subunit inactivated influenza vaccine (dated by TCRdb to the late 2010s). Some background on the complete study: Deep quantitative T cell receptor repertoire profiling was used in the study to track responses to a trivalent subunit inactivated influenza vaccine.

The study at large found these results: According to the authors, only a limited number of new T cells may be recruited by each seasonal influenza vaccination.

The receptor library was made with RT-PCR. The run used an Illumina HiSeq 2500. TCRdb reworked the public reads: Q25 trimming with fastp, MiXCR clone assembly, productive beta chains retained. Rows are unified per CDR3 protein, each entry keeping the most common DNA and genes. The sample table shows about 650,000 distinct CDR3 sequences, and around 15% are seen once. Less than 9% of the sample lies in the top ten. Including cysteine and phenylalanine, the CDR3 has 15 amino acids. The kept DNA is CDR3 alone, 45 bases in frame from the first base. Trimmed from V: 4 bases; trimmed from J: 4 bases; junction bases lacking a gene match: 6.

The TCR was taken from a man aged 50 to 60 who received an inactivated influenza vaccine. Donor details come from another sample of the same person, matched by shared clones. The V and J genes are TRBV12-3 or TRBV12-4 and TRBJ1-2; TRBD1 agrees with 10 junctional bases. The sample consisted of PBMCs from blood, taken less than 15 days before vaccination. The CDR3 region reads CASSSGQGRTYGYTF. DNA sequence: TGTGCCAGCAGTTCGGGACAGGGGAGAACCTATGGCTACACCTTC.